This T cell receptor beta chain stems from a study of identical twins. From germline, CDR1 is LGHDT and CDR2 YNNKEL (reference sequence). Germline trimming cut 0 bases from V and 5 bases from J; bases unmatched to any gene: 4. The CDR3 has 15 residues. Healthy Caucasian donors formed the entire cohort. cDNA molecules carried unique molecular identifiers, and template switching added a universal primer site. TCRdb re-called the 5' RACE reads through MiXCR, storing one row per CDR3 protein. The sample yields roughly 690,000 distinct CDR3 sequences, over 5% seen once. The TCR comes from a man aged 18 to 30 in good health. Sequencing was done on a sample of naive T cells sorted from blood. The rearrangement links TRBV3-1 to TRBJ1-5, with 7 bases aligning to TRBD1. The CDR3 DNA follows: TGTGCCAGCAGCCAAGATTTTCAGGGGGATCAGCCCCAGCATTTT. Amino acids: CASSQDFQGDQPQHF.